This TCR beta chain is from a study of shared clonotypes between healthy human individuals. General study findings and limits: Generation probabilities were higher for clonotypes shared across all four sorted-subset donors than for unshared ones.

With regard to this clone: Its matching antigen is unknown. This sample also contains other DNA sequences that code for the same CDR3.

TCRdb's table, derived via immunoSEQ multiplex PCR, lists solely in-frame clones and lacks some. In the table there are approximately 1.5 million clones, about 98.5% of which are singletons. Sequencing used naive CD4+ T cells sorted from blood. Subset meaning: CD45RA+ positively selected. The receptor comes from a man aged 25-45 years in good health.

The CDR3 region has the DNA TGTGCCAGCAGCTTAGGGGCGTCTGGAAACACCATATATTTT. This translates into CASSLGASGNTIYF. V usage is TRBV5-6 and J usage is TRBJ1-3, with a tentative D call TRBD1 (5 bases). V lost 2 bases, J lost 1 base, and 7 bases lay in between. The germline V gene encodes CDR1 SGHDT and CDR2 YYEEEE. The CDR3 contains 14 residues.